A selection of T cell receptor beta chains follows, all from one sample in a study of CD8 T cells in ankylosing spondylitis. Using its own MiXCR run on the 5' RACE reads, TCRdb lists one record per CDR3 protein. The sample holds about 340,000 distinct CDR3 sequences, roughly 14% seen once. Sequencing was done on a sample of blood, either unsorted or a sorted T cell fraction (not recorded which). Receptors originate from a male donor with ankylosing spondylitis or in good health (not recorded which). The CDR3 runs from the conserved cysteine through the conserved F or W. D genes are given only for firm matches. Only part of the rows carry a size: once, few, many, or a class if the clone is expanded.

clone_size: few
j_call: TRBJ2-3
v_call: TRBV3-1
d_call: NA
cdr3_aa: CASSPVRGSTDTQYF
cdr3_nt: TGTGCCAGCAGCCCCGTTAGGGGAAGCACAGATACGCAGTATTTT

clone_size: few
j_call: TRBJ2-6
v_call: TRBV18
d_call: NA
cdr3_aa: CASSPGSAGANVLTF
cdr3_nt: TGTGCCAGCTCACCCGGATCTGCTGGGGCCAACGTCCTGACTTTC

clone_size: NA
j_call: TRBJ2-4
v_call: TRBV2
d_call: TRBD2
cdr3_aa: CAISLGLAGGRSSKNIQYF
cdr3_nt: TGTGCCATCAGTTTGGGGCTAGCGGGAGGGAGATCGTCCAAAAACATTCAGTACTTC

clone_size: NA
j_call: TRBJ1-4
v_call: TRBV18
d_call: NA
cdr3_aa: CASSPSGNEKLFF
cdr3_nt: TGTGCCAGCTCCCCGTCGGGTAATGAAAAACTGTTTTTT

clone_size: NA
j_call: TRBJ2-7
v_call: TRBV6-5
d_call: NA
cdr3_aa: CASSSGQPNYEQYF
cdr3_nt: TGTGCCAGCAGTTCCGGACAGCCCAACTACGAGCAGTACTTC

clone_size: many
j_call: TRBJ1-6
v_call: TRBV20-1
d_call: NA
cdr3_aa: CSARDGDLYNSPLHF
cdr3_nt: TGCAGTGCTAGAGATGGGGATTTATATAATTCACCCCTCCACTTT

clone_size: few
j_call: TRBJ2-7
v_call: TRBV5-1
d_call: NA
cdr3_aa: CASSLEAGLEQYF
cdr3_nt: TGCGCCAGCAGCTTGGAGGCAGGGCTCGAGCAGTACTTC

clone_size: many
j_call: TRBJ2-3
v_call: TRBV12-3/TRBV12-4
d_call: NA
cdr3_aa: CASNLGDRASTDTQYF
cdr3_nt: TGTGCCAGCAATTTGGGGGACCGGGCCTCCACAGATACGCAGTATTTT

clone_size: NA
j_call: TRBJ2-7
v_call: TRBV10-3
d_call: NA
cdr3_aa: CAISESFDTEQYF
cdr3_nt: TGTGCCATCAGTGAGTCTTTCGACACCGAGCAGTACTTC

clone_size: NA
j_call: TRBJ1-1
v_call: TRBV9
d_call: NA
cdr3_aa: CASRAQGRNTEAFF
cdr3_nt: TGTGCCAGCAGGGCGCAGGGTCGGAACACTGAAGCTTTCTTT